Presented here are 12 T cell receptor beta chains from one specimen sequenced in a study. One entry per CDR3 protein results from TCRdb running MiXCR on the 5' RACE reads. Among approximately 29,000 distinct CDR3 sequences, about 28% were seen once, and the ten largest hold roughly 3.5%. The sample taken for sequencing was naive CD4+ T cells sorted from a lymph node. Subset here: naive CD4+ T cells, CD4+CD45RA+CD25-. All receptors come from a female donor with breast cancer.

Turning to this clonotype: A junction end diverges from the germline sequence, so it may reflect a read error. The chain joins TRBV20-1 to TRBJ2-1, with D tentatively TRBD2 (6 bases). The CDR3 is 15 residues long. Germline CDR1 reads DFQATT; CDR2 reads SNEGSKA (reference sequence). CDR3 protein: CRAIRGSAADNEQFF. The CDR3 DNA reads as TGCAGGGCTATTCGGGGGAGCGCAGCGGACAATGAGCAGTTCTTC.

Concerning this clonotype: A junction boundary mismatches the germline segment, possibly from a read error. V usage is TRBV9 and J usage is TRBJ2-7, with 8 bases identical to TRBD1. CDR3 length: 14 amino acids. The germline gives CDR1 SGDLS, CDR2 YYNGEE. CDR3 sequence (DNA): TGTACCAGCAGCGTTGGGACAGGAGCCTACGAGCAGTACTTC. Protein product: CTSSVGTGAYEQYF.

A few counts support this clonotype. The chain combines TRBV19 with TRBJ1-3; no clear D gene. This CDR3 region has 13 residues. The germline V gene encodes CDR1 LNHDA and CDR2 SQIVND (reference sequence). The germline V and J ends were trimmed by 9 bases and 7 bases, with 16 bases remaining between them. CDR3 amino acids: CASGRPLSNTIYF. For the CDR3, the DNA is TGTGCCAGCGGACGGCCCCTCAGTAACACCATATATTTT. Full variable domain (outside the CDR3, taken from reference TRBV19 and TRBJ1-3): DGGITQSPKYLFRKEGQNVTLSCEQNLNHDAMYWYRQDPGQGLRLIYYSQIVNDFQKGDIAEGYSVSREKKESFPLTVTSAQKNPTAFYLCASGRPLSNTIYFGEGSWLTVV.

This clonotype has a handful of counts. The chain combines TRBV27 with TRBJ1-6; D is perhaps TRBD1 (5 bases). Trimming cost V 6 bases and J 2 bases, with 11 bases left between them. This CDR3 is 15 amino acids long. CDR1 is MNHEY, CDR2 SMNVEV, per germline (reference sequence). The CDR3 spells CASRPGTAYNSPLHF. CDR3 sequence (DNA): TGTGCCAGCAGACCCGGGACGGCCTATAATTCACCCCTCCACTTT.

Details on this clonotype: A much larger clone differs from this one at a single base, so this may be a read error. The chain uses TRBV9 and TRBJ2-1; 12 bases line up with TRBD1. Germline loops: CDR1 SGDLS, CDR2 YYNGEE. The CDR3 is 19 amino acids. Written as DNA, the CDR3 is TGTGCCAGCAGCGTAGCGATGGGACAGGGGGCTCAATCCTACAATGAGCAGATCTTC. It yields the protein CASSVAMGQGAQSYNEQIF.

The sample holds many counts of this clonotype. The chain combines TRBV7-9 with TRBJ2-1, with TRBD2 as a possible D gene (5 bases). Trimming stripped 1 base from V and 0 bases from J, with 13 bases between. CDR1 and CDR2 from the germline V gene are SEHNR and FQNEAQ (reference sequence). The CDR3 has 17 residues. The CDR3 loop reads CASSLGKAGLSYNEQFF. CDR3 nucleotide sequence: TGTGCCAGCAGCTTAGGGAAGGCGGGCCTCTCCTACAATGAGCAGTTCTTC. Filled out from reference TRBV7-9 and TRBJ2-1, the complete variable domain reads DTGVSQNPRHKITKRGQNVTFRCDPISEHNRLYWYRQTLGQGPEFLTYFQNEAQLEKSRLLSDRFSAERPKGSFSTLEIQRTEQGDSAMYLCASSLGKAGLSYNEQFFGPGTRLTVL.

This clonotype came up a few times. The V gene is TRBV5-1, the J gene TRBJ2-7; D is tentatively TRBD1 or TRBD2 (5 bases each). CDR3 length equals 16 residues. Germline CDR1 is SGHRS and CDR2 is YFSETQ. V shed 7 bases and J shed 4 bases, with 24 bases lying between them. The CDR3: CASAPLVEGRGYEQYF. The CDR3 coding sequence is TGCGCCAGCGCTCCCTTGGTAGAGGGGCGCGGGTACGAGCAGTACTTC.

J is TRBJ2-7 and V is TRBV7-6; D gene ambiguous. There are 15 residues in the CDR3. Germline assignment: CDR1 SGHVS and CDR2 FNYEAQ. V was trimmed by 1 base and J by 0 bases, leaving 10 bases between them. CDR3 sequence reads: CASSLDPWSSYEQYF. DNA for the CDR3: TGTGCCAGCAGCTTAGACCCCTGGAGCTCCTACGAGCAGTACTTC.

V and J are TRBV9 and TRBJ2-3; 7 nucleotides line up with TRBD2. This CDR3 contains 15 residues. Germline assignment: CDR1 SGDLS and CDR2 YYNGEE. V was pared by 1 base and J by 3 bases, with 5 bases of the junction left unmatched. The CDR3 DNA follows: TGTGCCAGCAGCGTACTGGGCGGGAGTACAGATACGCAGTATTTT. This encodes CASSVLGGSTDTQYF.

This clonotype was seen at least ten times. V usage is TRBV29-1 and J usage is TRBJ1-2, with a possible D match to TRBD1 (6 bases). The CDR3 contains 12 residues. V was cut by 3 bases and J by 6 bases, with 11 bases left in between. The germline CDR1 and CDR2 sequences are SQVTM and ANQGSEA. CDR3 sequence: CSVEDSPNGYTF. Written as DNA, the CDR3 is TGCAGCGTTGAGGACAGTCCCAATGGCTACACCTTC.

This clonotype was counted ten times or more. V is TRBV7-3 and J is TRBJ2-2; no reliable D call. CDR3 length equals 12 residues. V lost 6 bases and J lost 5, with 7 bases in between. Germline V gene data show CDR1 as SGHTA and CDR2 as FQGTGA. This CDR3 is CASSLGTGELFF. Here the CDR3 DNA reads TGTGCCAGCAGTCTAGGAACCGGGGAGCTGTTTTTT.

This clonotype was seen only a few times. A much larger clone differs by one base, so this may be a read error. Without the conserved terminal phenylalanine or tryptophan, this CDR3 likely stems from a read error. The CDR3 region has the DNA TGTGCCAGCAGTGCCAATGGACGGGATGAAGCTTTCCTT. Translating gives CASSANGRDEAFL. The chain links TRBV2 to TRBJ1-1, with unresolved D. This CDR3 is built from 13 residues. The V end lost 4 bases, the J end lost 7 bases, and 13 bases lay between the germline ends. Germline CDR1 and CDR2: SNHLY and FYNNEI.